This entry describes one T cell receptor beta chain. Its specificity is unknown. The data were taken from a study of T-cell reconstitution after alpha-beta-depleted transplantation in children. Study-level findings and limits: After transplant, at about two months, alpha-beta T cells were reportedly derived from several hundred expanded graft clones. T-cell numbers and diversity one year post-transplant derived largely from freshly generated T cells. Surviving recipient T cells and intrathymic progenitors accounted for some patients' high TCRbeta diversity at day 60.

The TCRbeta library incorporated unique molecular identifiers. Each CDR3 protein gets one entry after TCRdb re-called the PCR reads with MiXCR. The repertoire includes 700,000 to 850,000 distinct CDR3 sequences, about 16% of them detected once, and about 4.6% sits in the top ten. Source: PBMCs, mostly from graft donor cells, taken 360 days after TCRalphabeta/CD19-depleted stem cell transplant. This TCR derives from a male patient between 5 and 17 years old who had a stem cell transplant for acute lymphoblastic leukemia, so the T cells may come from the graft donor.

CDR3 sequence (DNA): TGCAGTGCTAGACAGGGGAATGAAAAACTGTTTTTT. It specifies CSARQGNEKLFF. The J gene is TRBJ1-4, the V gene TRBV20-1; TRBD1 is a possible D gene (6 bases). The germline V gene encodes CDR1 DFQATT and CDR2 SNEGSKA (reference sequence). This CDR3 is built from 12 residues. Trimming removed 2 bases from V and 5 bases from J, with 6 bases in between.